This T cell receptor (beta chain) was observed in a study of blood T cell repertoires in COVID-19. Study context: Acute-phase and convalescent COVID-19 samples originated in the United States, Italy and Spain. PBMCs, B-cell-depleted T cells, or T cells were the source of the cDNA or gDNA that made up the material.

This table comes from immunoSEQ multiplex PCR, and its TCRdb copy is limited to in-frame clones, with some not included. The data contain under 100,000 clones, roughly 80% of them singletons. This clone turned up a few times. Germline V gene sequence: CDR1 SGHNT, CDR2 YENEEA. The CDR3 has 13 amino acids. The V gene end was trimmed by 5 bases and the J gene end by 0 bases; junction bases not matched to a gene: 1. This clonotype was obtained from a woman aged 65 to 85 with active or convalescent COVID-19. The chain carries TRBV11-3 and TRBJ2-7, with TRBD2 matching over 7 bases. Sequenced material: peripheral blood. The CDR3 region has the DNA TGTGCCAGCAGCCCGGGGGGCTCCTACGAGCAGTACTTC. Amino acid sequence: CASSPGGSYEQYF.